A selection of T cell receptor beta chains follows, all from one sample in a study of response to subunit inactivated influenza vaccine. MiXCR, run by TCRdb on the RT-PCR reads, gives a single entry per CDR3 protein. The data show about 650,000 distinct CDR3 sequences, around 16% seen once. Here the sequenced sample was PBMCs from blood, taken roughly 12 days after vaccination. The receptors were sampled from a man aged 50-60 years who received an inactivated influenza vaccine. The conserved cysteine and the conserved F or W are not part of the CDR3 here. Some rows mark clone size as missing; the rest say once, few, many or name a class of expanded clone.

CDR3 protein: ASSLQTRGHGYT
clone size: .
V gene: TRBV12-3/TRBV12-4

CDR3 protein: ASGYTGVSNQPQH
clone size: few
V gene: TRBV27

CDR3 protein: ASSYTTGTGELF
clone size: few
V gene: TRBV6-5

CDR3 protein: ASSLRGQGRTGELF
clone size: many
V gene: TRBV7-2

CDR3 protein: ASSFGPQPQETQY
clone size: few
V gene: TRBV12-3/TRBV12-4

CDR3 protein: ASSLISPGLAGYEQY
clone size: .
V gene: TRBV7-9

CDR3 protein: ASSPVRDRSYSNQPQH
clone size: few
V gene: TRBV6-2/TRBV6-3

CDR3 protein: SVGQGMRYEQY
clone size: .
V gene: TRBV29-1

CDR3 protein: SVDSGAGYGYT
clone size: few
V gene: TRBV29-1

CDR3 protein: ASSSSKRGTDTQY
clone size: .
V gene: TRBV25-1

CDR3 protein: ASRKEDTEAF
clone size: .
V gene: TRBV7-9

CDR3 protein: ASREITGYSNQPQH
clone size: few
V gene: TRBV28

CDR3 protein: ASSVLQGEGEKLF
clone size: .
V gene: TRBV7-9

CDR3 protein: AISGTRQETQY
clone size: .
V gene: TRBV10-3

CDR3 protein: ASSQAWGPQETQY
clone size: few
V gene: TRBV4-3

CDR3 protein: SANRQGGFNEQF
clone size: few
V gene: TRBV20-1

CDR3 protein: ASSLNARGGTDTQY
clone size: .
V gene: TRBV7-3

CDR3 protein: SKRTGGRSDTQY
clone size: .
V gene: TRBV29-1

CDR3 protein: ASSQSGTPSNHEQF
clone size: .
V gene: TRBV11-2

CDR3 protein: ASSSNRDSGTGELF
clone size: .
V gene: TRBV5-1

CDR3 protein: ASSQGLASDTQY
clone size: few
V gene: TRBV3-1

CDR3 protein: ASSGEVGVVNTGELF
clone size: many
V gene: TRBV11-2

CDR3 protein: ASSLSGQANTGELF
clone size: many
V gene: TRBV28

CDR3 protein: ANPPRGLAGGSSYEQY
clone size: .
V gene: TRBV21-1

CDR3 protein: ASSSRTSGSADTQY
clone size: .
V gene: TRBV5-1

CDR3 protein: ASMSGGFTRSTGELF
clone size: few
V gene: TRBV6-1

CDR3 protein: ATSDPLRTGETQY
clone size: few
V gene: TRBV24-1

CDR3 protein: ASSQDWGRVETQY
clone size: .
V gene: TRBV4-3

CDR3 protein: AISLQGTGTDTQY
clone size: .
V gene: TRBV10-3

CDR3 protein: ASTQFIREDFQETQY
clone size: .
V gene: TRBV28

CDR3 protein: ASSLEGQGEDEAF
clone size: many
V gene: TRBV5-1

CDR3 protein: ASSFYSGQGSGTQY
clone size: .
V gene: TRBV5-1

CDR3 protein: SVDGSSLAGASTDTQY
clone size: few
V gene: TRBV29-1

CDR3 protein: SASRWGGELF
clone size: few
V gene: TRBV20-1

CDR3 protein: ASEDGYEQY
clone size: few
V gene: TRBV6-2/TRBV6-3

CDR3 protein: ASSTLSGQGDYEQY
clone size: .
V gene: TRBV19

CDR3 protein: ASSLRGGSGELF
clone size: .
V gene: TRBV12-3/TRBV12-4

CDR3 protein: ASSLEREEETQY
clone size: few
V gene: TRBV5-1

CDR3 protein: ASGLANTDTQY
clone size: .
V gene: TRBV12-5

CDR3 protein: SGQGRYNEQF
clone size: few
V gene: TRBV20-1

CDR3 protein: ASSQERRGWGKETQY
clone size: .
V gene: TRBV4-1

CDR3 protein: ASSPLSRVTGELF
clone size: .
V gene: TRBV28

CDR3 protein: ASSLKTSGNTIY
clone size: .
V gene: TRBV5-5

CDR3 protein: SVADREKTLLFSKNIQY
clone size: few
V gene: TRBV29-1

CDR3 protein: ASADPNQPQH
clone size: few
V gene: TRBV7-2

CDR3 protein: ASSLGVGSTNEKLF
clone size: few
V gene: TRBV5-1

CDR3 protein: ASSQGAIQPQH
clone size: few
V gene: TRBV3-1

CDR3 protein: AISEGQNGIQY
clone size: few
V gene: TRBV10-3

CDR3 protein: ASRGQADGELF
clone size: .
V gene: TRBV9